This TCR beta chain was sequenced during a study of blood T cell repertoires in COVID-19. The method was immunoSEQ multiplex PCR; TCRdb's version includes in-frame clones alone and lacks a portion of them. Of 150,000 to 200,000 clones listed, under 90% are singletons. The CDR3 covers 15 residues. V gave up 5 bases and J gave up 4 bases; unmatched junction bases: 10. Germline-derived CDR1 and CDR2 are LNHNV and YYDKDF (reference sequence). This sequence joins TRBV15 and TRBJ1-1, with 7 bases that match TRBD1. Sample: PBMCs or T cells enriched from blood (not recorded which). The clonotype originates from a woman aged 50 to 60 who had recovered from COVID-19. CDR3: CATSAGGNSGTEAFF. In DNA, the CDR3 is TGTGCCACCAGCGCAGGGGGTAATTCAGGCACTGAAGCTTTCTTT.